Each of the 4 T cell receptor beta chains below was sequenced from the same sample in a study of T cells in Graves' hyperthyroidism and ophthalmopathy. RNA transcripts provided the source from which TCR beta CDR3 regions were amplified. First-round RT-PCR with HTBI primers amplified the TCR CDR3 region. TCRdb passed the multiplex PCR reads through MiXCR, listing each CDR3 protein once. The sample consists of more than 350,000 distinct CDR3 sequences, 15% to 20% of them appearing once. Sequenced sample: blood. Receptor source: a woman aged 25-40 years with Graves' hyperthyroidism that later progressed to Graves' ophthalmopathy.

In this sample, this clonotype turned up many times. The V and J genes are TRBV5-1 and TRBJ2-7, with 8 bases matching TRBD2. CDR1 is SGHRS, CDR2 YFSETQ, per germline. After removal of 0 bases from V and 1 base from J, the junction contained 3 bases not matched to a gene. This CDR3 comprises 15 residues. The CDR3 nucleotides read TGCGCCAGCAGCTTGGGGCTAGCGGGTTCCTACGAGCAGTACTTC. As protein: CASSLGLAGSYEQYF.

In this sample, this clonotype turned up a few times. The rearrangement links TRBV5-6 to TRBJ2-6; D gene uncertain. The CDR3 has 13 residues. Germline V gives CDR1 SGHDT, CDR2 YYEEEE. V shed 6 bases and J shed 4 bases, with 8 bases lying between them. The CDR3 sequence is CASTRVGANVLTF. The CDR3 DNA is TGTGCCAGCACCCGGGTAGGGGCCAACGTCCTGACTTTC.

The rearrangement links TRBV19 to TRBJ1-2; D is unclear. V was cut by 8 bases and J by 2 bases, with 12 bases left in between. The CDR3 runs to 13 residues. Germline V gene lookup returns CDR1 LNHDA and CDR2 SQIVND (reference sequence). The CDR3 region is CASRVALNYGYTF. The CDR3 bases are TGTGCCAGTCGTGTCGCGCTGAACTATGGCTACACCTTC.

The V and J genes are TRBV4-1 and TRBJ2-7; either TRBD1 or TRBD2 may supply D (6 bases each). The CDR3 sequence is 15 residues long. V was cut by 2 bases and J by 1 base, with 12 bases left in between. Germline V gene data show CDR1 as MGHRA and CDR2 as YSYEKL. The CDR3 loop reads CASSQRWGASYEQYF. In DNA form, the CDR3 reads TGCGCCAGCAGCCAACGTTGGGGGGCTTCCTACGAGCAGTACTTC.